The following is a TCR beta chain sequence with its context. This sample stems from a study of T cell changes during pregnancy in multiple sclerosis. Assay: immunoSEQ multiplex PCR; the TCRdb copy retains only in-frame clones and omits some. The profile shows 30,000 to 40,000 clones, about 93% of them singletons. Deletions cut 7 bases from V and 3 bases from J, with 19 bases between. CDR1 MDHEN and CDR2 SYDVKM come from the germline V gene. This CDR3 has 15 amino acids. The source was CD4+ T cells from peripheral blood mononuclear cells, collected in the second trimester of pregnancy. This TCR was sampled from a female donor in good health, enrolled as a control in a pregnancy study. The rearrangement links TRBV28 to TRBJ2-7, with D possibly being TRBD1 (7 bases). In nucleotides, the CDR3 is TGTGCCAGCACCCCAGGGGGGTCAGAGAACTACGAGCAGTACTTC. Its translation: CASTPGGSENYEQYF.